This TCR beta chain was observed in a study of response to subunit inactivated influenza vaccine (dated by TCRdb to the late 2010s). As for the study more broadly: Deep quantitative profiling of the T cell receptor repertoire was used in the study to follow responses to a trivalent subunit inactivated influenza vaccine. Beyond this particular receptor, the publication reports: The authors suggested that each seasonal influenza vaccination may recruit only a limited number of new T cells.

Libraries were prepared through RT-PCR. Sequencing took place on an Illumina HiSeq 2500. Using fastp trimming at Q25 and MiXCR clonotype assembly, TCRdb reanalyzed the public sequencing data and kept in-frame beta chains. One record per CDR3 amino acid sequence lists the most common genes and DNA. The sample has 500,000 to 700,000 distinct CDR3 sequences on record, around 21% of them singletons. In total, the top ten clones hold 2.5% to 3.5% of the sample. A remark on this clonotype: The specificity of this receptor is unknown. Qualities for individual bases were not recorded, and no much larger clone is one base off.

V trim: 0 bases; J trim: 12 bases; unmatched bases: 10. From cysteine to phenylalanine, the CDR3 is 15 amino acids long. Only CDR3 DNA remains: 45 bases, in frame from the first base. CDR1 MNHEY and CDR2 SVGAGI are derived from the germline V gene. Another study also made use of these data, one on T cells expressing NK-cell markers. That second publication adds: The TCR beta cDNA libraries were made using 5'RACE template switching, a step that added both a universal primer site and unique molecular identifiers. Three sorted T-cell subsets (CD3+CD56+NKG2C+, CD3+CD56+NKG2C- and CD3+CD56-NKG2C+) from under ten donors had their TCR beta-chain repertoires profiled. Among the eight sequenced donors, seven were HCMV-seropositive and one was HCMV-seronegative. To restrict sorting to alphabetaTCR-expressing T cells, an anti-gammadeltaTCR antibody was added in several experiments. In roughly 6 donors, the dominant CD3+CD56+NKG2C+ clonotypes ranked among the top 10 CD8+ clonotypes, making up about 1.0-7.5% of CD8+ T cells. Those dominant clonotypes were again the most abundant among CD3+CD56-NKG2C+ cells in a few donors, at about 25-60.1%. Whether the expanded NKG2C-expressing T cell clones were specific for HCMV antigens was left unclear. The eight sequenced donors were randomly selected healthy volunteers, three men and five women. A commercial ELISA kit detecting HCMV-specific IgG in serum was used to determine HCMV serostatus. Ficoll density gradient centrifugation was used to isolate peripheral blood mononuclear cells from blood. Using Miltenyi isolation kits, CD4+ and CD8+ T cells were isolated from PBMC through magnetic immunoseparation. Synthesis of cDNA was primed from the TCR beta constant segment and was followed by two consecutive PCR amplification steps. Sequencing of the libraries produced 2 x 150 bp reads on Illumina HiSeq 2000/2500, MiSeq or NextSeq. MIGEC was used to demultiplex reads and group reads by UMI, and MiTCR was used to assemble and quantify clonotypes. To exclude erroneous sequences, any TCR cDNA sequence not supported by at least two reads was discarded. The tcR package was used for downstream repertoire analysis, and clonotypes were matched between fractions using CDR3 nucleotide sequence together with V segment. VDJmatch was used to annotate antigen specificity against VDJdb, with one amino acid substitution in CDR3 permitted.

The chain links TRBV6-5 with TRBJ1-4; TRBD1 fits 7 bases in the junction. This TCR derives from a man aged 45-65 years who received an inactivated influenza vaccine. Donor details come from another sample of the same person, matched by shared clones. Sequenced material: CD4+ T cells sorted from PBMCs, taken roughly 12 days after vaccination. This receptor has the CDR3 CASSYSIQGLRQLFF. The DNA reads as follows: TGTGCCAGCAGTTACTCGATACAGGGGTTGAGACAACTGTTTTTT.